This T cell receptor beta chain was captured in a study of T cell responses to AZD1222 COVID-19 vaccine. Study observations and caveats: AZD1222 recipients seropositive at baseline numbered only five or six. Spike-specific TCR depth and breadth grew after two AZD1222 doses.

Trimming left V 0 bases short and J 0 bases short, with 6 bases between. The CDR3 spans 14 residues. The germline gives CDR1 SGHVS, CDR2 FQNEAQ. Clones were sequenced by immunoSEQ multiplex PCR, and TCRdb holds only the in-frame ones, with some missing. Of 90,000 to 120,000 clones in the sample, roughly 87% were seen once. A note on this clone: What it binds is not known.

The receptor was isolated from an adult who received the AZD1222 COVID-19 vaccine. The V and J genes are TRBV7-8 and TRBJ2-7; perhaps TRBD2 as D (6 bases). Sequenced here: peripheral blood, sampled 28 days after the second AZD1222 dose. The CDR3 DNA reads TGTGCCAGCAGCTTAGCGGGGGGCTCCTACGAGCAGTACTTC. As protein: CASSLAGGSYEQYF.